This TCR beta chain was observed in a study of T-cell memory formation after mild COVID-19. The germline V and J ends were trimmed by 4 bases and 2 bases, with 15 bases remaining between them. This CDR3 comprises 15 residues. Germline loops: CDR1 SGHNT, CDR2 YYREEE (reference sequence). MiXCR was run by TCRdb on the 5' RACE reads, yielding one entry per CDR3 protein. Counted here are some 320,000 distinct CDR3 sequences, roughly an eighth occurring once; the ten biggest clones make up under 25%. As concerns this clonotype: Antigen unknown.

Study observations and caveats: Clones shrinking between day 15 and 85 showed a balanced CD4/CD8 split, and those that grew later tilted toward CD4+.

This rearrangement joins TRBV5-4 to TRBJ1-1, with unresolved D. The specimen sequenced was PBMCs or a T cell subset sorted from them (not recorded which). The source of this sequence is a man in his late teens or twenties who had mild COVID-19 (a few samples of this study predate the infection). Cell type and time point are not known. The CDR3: CASSRGFLDNTEAFF. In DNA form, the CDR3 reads TGTGCCAGCAGCCGTGGGTTCCTGGACAACACTGAAGCTTTCTTT. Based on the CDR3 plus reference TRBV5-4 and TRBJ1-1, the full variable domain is ETGVTQSPTHLIKTRGQQVTLRCSSQSGHNTVSWYQQALGQGPQFIFQYYREEENGRGNFPPRFSGLQFPNYSSELNVNALELDDSALYLCASSRGFLDNTEAFFGQGTRLTVV.